The 19 T cell receptor beta chains listed next were all sequenced from one sample in a study of CD8+CD57+ T cells in acquired aplastic anemia. Patients chosen for sequencing had CD8+CD57+ cells that had expanded, as shown by flow cytometry. Both TCR beta VDJ combination and CDR3 sequence profiling were carried out. Genomic DNA was the template for this profiling. Each CDR3 protein gets one entry after TCRdb re-called the reads with MiXCR. The sample lists approximately 250,000 distinct CDR3 sequences; 70% to 85% were seen once. The sequencing input was sorted CD4+, CD8+, or CD8+CD57+ T cells (not recorded which) from PBMCs. The receptors shown here come from a human donor with aplastic anemia.

The V call is TRBV20-1, the J call TRBJ2-7; D is undetermined. This CDR3 contains 13 residues. Deletions cut 0 bases from V and 2 bases from J, with 8 bases between. CDR1 is DFQATT, CDR2 SNEGSKA, per germline (reference sequence). CDR3 nucleotide sequence: TGCAGTGCTAGAGACAGGTCGACCTACGAGCAGTACTTC. Translating gives CSARDRSTYEQYF.

Concerning this clonotype: It is unclear where the CDR3 begins or ends on the DNA, so no DNA is shown, and the CDR3 is as TCRdb lists it. The V call is TRBV19, the J call TRBJ2-7; the table's D call of TRBD1 was not tested on the DNA. CDR1 is LNHDA and CDR2 is SQIVND in the germline V gene (reference sequence). Including both end residues, the CDR3 is 16 amino acids long. The CDR3 spells CASSVSWGYNQPQHFV.

The chain has TRBV7-8 and TRBJ1-2; D might be TRBD1 (6 bases). Trimming took 3 bases from V and 2 from J, leaving 7 bases between them. CDR1 is SGHVS and CDR2 is FQNEAQ in the germline V gene. This CDR3 is built from 13 residues. The CDR3 DNA reads as TGTGCCAGCAGCTTTGACAGGAACTATGGCTACACCTTC. Its translation: CASSFDRNYGYTF. The full variable domain, in which reference TRBV7-8 and TRBJ1-2 provide the parts outside the CDR3, is GAGVSQSPRYKVAKRGQDVALRCDPISGHVSLFWYQQALGQGPEFLTYFQNEAQLDKSGLPSDRFFAERPEGSVSTLKIQRTQQEDSAVYLCASSFDRNYGYTFGSGTRLTVV.

The gene calls are TRBV11-2 and TRBJ2-3, with 8 bases that match TRBD2. Germline assignment: CDR1 SGHAT and CDR2 FQNNGV. The CDR3 has 14 residues. The J segment lost 6 bases and the V segment lost 5 bases, leaving 7 bases of the junction unmatched. Here the CDR3 DNA reads TGTGCCAGCAGCCAAGCGGGAGTTCCTGATACGCAGTATTTT. As protein: CASSQAGVPDTQYF.

This rearrangement joins TRBV7-3 to TRBJ2-5; D is unclear. The germline V and J ends were trimmed by 2 bases and 6 bases, with 10 bases remaining between them. The length of the CDR3 is 13 residues. The germline V gene encodes CDR1 SGHTA and CDR2 FQGTGA. The CDR3 coding sequence is TGTGCCAGCAGCTTAGCCAGCGAGAAGACCCAGTACTTC. It yields the protein CASSLASEKTQYF.

With regard to this clonotype: The conserved final phenylalanine or tryptophan is absent from the CDR3, which likely points to a read error. It is unclear where the CDR3 begins or ends on the DNA, so no DNA is shown, and the CDR3 is as TCRdb lists it. The chain has TRBV7-3 and TRBJ2-3; the table's D call TRBD1 went unverified against the DNA. From its first to its last residue, the CDR3 has 13 amino acids. Germline loops: CDR1 SGHTA, CDR2 FQGTGA. The CDR3 region is CASSLVAGQGMGD.

This clonotype was detected only once. The chain combines TRBV9 with TRBJ1-2; 7 bases line up with TRBD1. V lost 0 bases, J lost 5 bases, and 10 bases stayed unmatched. This CDR3 is 16 amino acids long. Per the germline V gene, CDR1 is SGDLS and CDR2 is YYNGEE. The CDR3 bases are TGTGCCAGCAGCGTAGGGGGACAGTGGCTCGTATATGGCTACACCTTC. Its protein product is CASSVGGQWLVYGYTF.

The chain joins TRBV7-9 to TRBJ2-3; 11 bases agree with TRBD2. The V gene's germline CDR1 is SEHNR and CDR2 FQNEAQ (reference sequence). After removal of 2 bases from V and 10 bases from J, the junction contained 8 bases not matched to a gene. There are 15 residues in the CDR3. The CDR3 sequence: CASSLTSGSDDPQYF. CDR3 DNA sequence: TGTGCCAGCAGCTTAACTAGCGGGAGTGACGATCCGCAGTATTTT.

The rearrangement links TRBV2 to TRBJ2-3; TRBD2 aligns across 8 bases. V lost 5 bases, J lost 2 bases, and 6 bases stayed unmatched. Per germline, CDR1 SNHLY and CDR2 FYNNEI. There are 15 residues in the CDR3. Here the CDR3 reads CASSPLAGNTDTQYF. Written as DNA, the CDR3 is TGTGCCAGCAGTCCCTTAGCGGGGAACACAGATACGCAGTATTTT.

The rearrangement joins TRBV7-8 to TRBJ2-7, with a weak D call TRBD1 (6 bases). Trimming took off 2 bases at V and 13 bases at J, with 24 bases between the two ends. CDR3 length: 15 residues. The germline gives CDR1 SGHVS, CDR2 FQNEAQ. The CDR3 DNA sequence: TGTGCCAGCAGCTTAAGCGGTGGGGGCCCCGGTGAAGCTTACGTC. Protein sequence: CASSLSGGGPGEAYV.

The table lists this clonotype with a count of one. The limits of the CDR3 on the DNA are not certain, so only TCRdb's listed CDR3 is given. The rearrangement joins TRBV7-9 to TRBJ2-7; TRBD2 is taken as the D call from the table, unchecked against the DNA. Inclusive of both ends, the CDR3 amounts to 18 amino acids. The germline gives CDR1 SEHNR, CDR2 FQNEAQ (reference sequence). CDR3 loop: CASSLGAYEQYFGYEQYV.

The V call is TRBV7-9, the J call TRBJ1-2; unclear D gene. Germline assignment: CDR1 SEHNR and CDR2 FQNEAQ (reference sequence). V was clipped by 5 bases and J by 2 bases, with 9 bases between them. The CDR3 has 13 residues. Here the CDR3 reads CASSPSDNYGYTF. As DNA, the CDR3 is TGTGCCAGCAGCCCCTCGGACAACTATGGCTACACCTTC.

With regard to this clonotype: One end of the junction is discordant with germline, which a read error may explain. V usage is TRBV7-8 and J usage is TRBJ2-6; D is perhaps TRBD2 (5 bases). The germline gives CDR1 SGHVS, CDR2 FQNEAQ. The CDR3 has 16 residues. CDR3 amino acids: CASSLAGSCGPNFLTF. In DNA form, the CDR3 reads TGTGCCAGCAGCTTAGCGGGTAGCTGCGGGCCCAACTTCCTGACTTTC.

This sequence joins TRBV11-2 and TRBJ2-3; D perhaps matches TRBD2 (7 bases). There are 13 residues in the CDR3. Germline CDR1 is SGHAT and CDR2 is FQNNGV. V was cut by 4 bases and J by 7 bases, with 12 bases left in between. DNA of the CDR3: TGTGCCAGCAGCTGGGGGGGCAGGTATACGCAGTATTTT. Protein: CASSWGGRYTQYF.

The V gene is TRBV5-6, the J gene TRBJ1-1; no firm D call. The CDR3 length is 17 residues. The V end lost 0 bases, the J end lost 0 bases, and 15 bases lay between the germline ends. CDR1 is SGHDT and CDR2 is YYEEEE in the germline V gene. CDR3 nucleotide sequence: TGTGCCAGCAGCTTGGGGGAGTATCCCCTGGTGAACACTGAAGCTTTCTTT. Protein sequence: CASSLGEYPLVNTEAFF.

Ten or more counts support this clonotype. This chain joins TRBV20-1 and TRBJ1-2, with unresolved D. This CDR3 is 13 amino acids long. V was pared by 7 bases and J by 4 bases, with 16 bases between. Germline CDR1 reads DFQATT; CDR2 reads SNEGSKA (reference sequence). The CDR3: CSVSDPLTYGYTF. The CDR3 nucleotides are TGCAGTGTCTCGGATCCACTCACCTATGGCTACACCTTC.

As concerns this clonotype: Given the absence of the conserved phenylalanine or tryptophan at the CDR3 end, a read error is likely. Because the CDR3's place on the DNA is in doubt, the DNA is left out and the CDR3 is given as listed by TCRdb. The genes are TRBV2 and TRBJ2-3; the listed D gene, TRBD2, was not tested against the DNA. Germline V lookup: CDR1 SNHLY, CDR2 FYNNEI. The CDR3 length equals 13 residues, ends included. The CDR3 spells CASGDGPRDTYEY.

Of note for this clonotype: An end of the junction differs from the germline gene, which may be a read error. V is TRBV7-2 and J is TRBJ2-5; D not certain. This CDR3 has 12 residues. Germline lookup yields CDR1 SGHTA and CDR2 FQGNSA. The CDR3 nucleotides are TGTGCCAGCAGTTTATCTAAAGAGACCGAGTACTTC. The encoded protein is CASSLSKETEYF. Drawing the rest from reference TRBV7-2 and TRBJ2-5, the complete variable domain is GAGVSQSPSNKVTEKGKDVELRCDPISGHTALYWYRQSLGQGLEFLIYFQGNSAPDKSGLPSDRFSAERTGGSVSTLTIQRTQQEDSAVYLCASSLSKETEYFGPGTRLLVL.

In the case of this clonotype: At one end the junction does not follow the germline gene, possibly because of a read error. This chain links TRBV7-9 with TRBJ2-7, with 9 nucleotides matching TRBD2. Germline V gives CDR1 SEHNR, CDR2 FQNEAQ (reference sequence). The CDR3 consists of 13 residues. CDR3 DNA sequence: TGTGCCAGCCACTCGGGACTAGCATACGAGGAGTACTTC. It encodes CASHSGLAYEEYF.